A selection of T cell receptor beta chains follows, all from one sample in a study of T cell clones after liver transplantation. This table comes from immunoSEQ multiplex PCR, and its TCRdb copy is limited to in-frame clones, with some not included. The data contain roughly 120,000 clones, 90% of them singletons. Sequencing was performed on CD4+ T cells from blood, taken 12 months after liver transplant. The receptors were gathered from a human patient who received a liver transplant. Some T cells may be supplied by the graft donor. CDR3s include the opening cysteine and the closing phenylalanine or tryptophan. A D gene is named only where the DNA matches it firmly. Expanded clones get a size class; other rows say once, few or many, or leave the size out.

J gene: TRBJ2-5
clone size: .
V gene: TRBV9
D gene: .
CDR3 DNA: TGTGCCAGCAGCGCTTCTCAGGGATTAGGGGAAGAGACCCAGTACTTC
CDR3 protein: CASSASQGLGEETQYF

J gene: TRBJ2-3
clone size: .
V gene: TRBV4-3
D gene: TRBD2
CDR3 DNA: TGCGCCAGCAGCCAATATAGGCTAGGACTAGCGGGGGGCACAGATACGCAGTATTTT
CDR3 protein: CASSQYRLGLAGGTDTQYF

J gene: TRBJ2-3
clone size: .
V gene: TRBV9
D gene: .
CDR3 DNA: TGTGCCAGCGGGGAGTCTGACACAGATACGCAGTATTTT
CDR3 protein: CASGESDTDTQYF

J gene: TRBJ2-2
clone size: .
V gene: TRBV6-5
D gene: .
CDR3 DNA: TGTGCCAGCAGTTCGTGGACCGGGGAGCTGTTTTTT
CDR3 protein: CASSSWTGELFF

J gene: TRBJ2-2
clone size: .
V gene: TRBV28
D gene: TRBD1
CDR3 DNA: TGTGCCAGCCAATCCACAGGGGGCGGGAACACCGGGGAGCTGTTTTTT
CDR3 protein: CASQSTGGGNTGELFF

J gene: TRBJ1-1
clone size: .
V gene: TRBV29-1
D gene: TRBD1
CDR3 DNA: TGCAGCGTTGAGGAGGGGGCGAGTACTGAAGCTTTCTTT
CDR3 protein: CSVEEGASTEAFF

J gene: TRBJ1-3
clone size: .
V gene: TRBV28
D gene: .
CDR3 DNA: TGTGCCAGCAGTCCGGTTGGGGCGGGGAACGGTAACACCATATATTTT
CDR3 protein: CASSPVGAGNGNTIYF

J gene: TRBJ2-7
clone size: .
V gene: TRBV25-1
D gene: .
CDR3 DNA: TGTGCCAGCAGTGAATCATTCGGGGCCCGGGTCTACGAGCAGTACTTC
CDR3 protein: CASSESFGARVYEQYF

J gene: TRBJ2-1
clone size: once
V gene: TRBV2
D gene: .
CDR3 DNA: TGTGCCAGCAGGACCGCCGGCCTGATCTACAATGAGCAGTTCTTC
CDR3 protein: CASRTAGLIYNEQFF

J gene: TRBJ2-5
clone size: .
V gene: TRBV19
D gene: .
CDR3 DNA: TGTGCCAGTAGTAGGGCGGAGACCCAGTACTTC
CDR3 protein: CASSRAETQYF

J gene: TRBJ2-7
clone size: .
V gene: TRBV5-1
D gene: TRBD2
CDR3 DNA: TGCGCCAGCAGCTTGCCAGCGGGAGGGATATCCTACGAGCAGTACTTC
CDR3 protein: CASSLPAGGISYEQYF

J gene: TRBJ1-1
clone size: .
V gene: TRBV6-1
D gene: .
CDR3 DNA: TGTGCCAGCAGTGAAAGGGGCGGGAACACTGAAGCTTTCTTT
CDR3 protein: CASSERGGNTEAFF

J gene: TRBJ2-7
clone size: .
V gene: TRBV19
D gene: .
CDR3 DNA: TGTGCCAGTAGTATCCAGGGCAGGCCCCCCTACGAGCAGTACTTC
CDR3 protein: CASSIQGRPPYEQYF

J gene: TRBJ2-3
clone size: .
V gene: TRBV29-1
D gene: TRBD1
CDR3 DNA: TGCAGCGCCAGGGGGTCTAGCACAGATACGCAGTATTTT
CDR3 protein: CSARGSSTDTQYF

J gene: TRBJ2-5
clone size: .
V gene: TRBV20-1
D gene: .
CDR3 DNA: TGCAGTGCTGGCTGGAGAGAGACCCAGTACTTC
CDR3 protein: CSAGWRETQYF

J gene: TRBJ2-5
clone size: .
V gene: TRBV9
D gene: TRBD2
CDR3 DNA: TGTGCCAGCAGCGTAGCGCTACGGGAGGAGGAAGAGACCCAGTACTTC
CDR3 protein: CASSVALREEEETQYF

J gene: TRBJ1-1
clone size: many
V gene: TRBV11-3
D gene: .
CDR3 DNA: TGTGCCAGCAGCACCCGTCGGGCCGGTGACACTGAAGCTTTCTTT
CDR3 protein: CASSTRRAGDTEAFF

J gene: TRBJ2-5
clone size: .
V gene: TRBV28
D gene: .
CDR3 DNA: TGTGCCAGCAGCCCCCCAACTTACCAAGAGACCCAGTACTTC
CDR3 protein: CASSPPTYQETQYF

J gene: TRBJ2-3
clone size: .
V gene: TRBV7-6
D gene: .
CDR3 DNA: TGTGCCAGCAGCTTAAAGGCGGGGTTTGAGCTTTCAGATACGCAGTATTTT
CDR3 protein: CASSLKAGFELSDTQYF

J gene: TRBJ2-5
clone size: .
V gene: TRBV2
D gene: TRBD2
CDR3 DNA: TGTGCCAGCAGTGTTAGCGGGACCCACGGGGGGACCCAGTACTTC
CDR3 protein: CASSVSGTHGGTQYF

J gene: TRBJ2-1
clone size: .
V gene: TRBV4-1
D gene: .
CDR3 DNA: TGCGCCAGCAGCCAATTAAACAGCCACAATGAGCAGTTCTTC
CDR3 protein: CASSQLNSHNEQFF

J gene: TRBJ2-3
clone size: .
V gene: TRBV4-3
D gene: TRBD2
CDR3 DNA: TGCGCCAGCAGCCAAAGACTAGCGGGGCGCACAGATACGCAGTATTTT
CDR3 protein: CASSQRLAGRTDTQYF

J gene: TRBJ1-2
clone size: .
V gene: TRBV27
D gene: TRBD1
CDR3 DNA: TGTGCCAGCAGAGCCTACAGGGGGCAGGGTGGCTACACCTTC
CDR3 protein: CASRAYRGQGGYTF

J gene: TRBJ2-2
clone size: .
V gene: TRBV27
D gene: .
CDR3 DNA: TGTGCCAGCAGTCGGGACTTCGCGAACACCGGGGAGCTGTTTTTT
CDR3 protein: CASSRDFANTGELFF

J gene: TRBJ2-7
clone size: .
V gene: TRBV5-5
D gene: .
CDR3 DNA: TGTGCCAGCAGCCTGGAGAGGACAGTATCCTACGAGCAGTACTTC
CDR3 protein: CASSLERTVSYEQYF

J gene: TRBJ2-2
clone size: .
V gene: TRBV27
D gene: .
CDR3 DNA: TGTGCCAGCACCCTAGCCGGGACACGGGGGACCGGGGAGCTGTTTTTT
CDR3 protein: CASTLAGTRGTGELFF

J gene: TRBJ1-2
clone size: .
V gene: TRBV6-6
D gene: TRBD1
CDR3 DNA: TGTGCCAGCAGCTCAGACAGGGGTCGCGGCTACACCTTC
CDR3 protein: CASSSDRGRGYTF

J gene: TRBJ2-3
clone size: .
V gene: TRBV4-1
D gene: TRBD2
CDR3 DNA: TGCGCCAGCAGCCAAGTCTCGGTAGCGGGAGTAGATACGCAGTATTTT
CDR3 protein: CASSQVSVAGVDTQYF

J gene: TRBJ2-7
clone size: .
V gene: TRBV9
D gene: .
CDR3 DNA: TGTGCCAGCAGCGTAGAGGTAGGGGCCCCCTACGAGCAGTACTTC
CDR3 protein: CASSVEVGAPYEQYF

J gene: TRBJ1-4
clone size: .
V gene: TRBV4-1
D gene: .
CDR3 DNA: TGCGCCAGCAGCCAAGTCGGGGGGAAACTGTTTTTT
CDR3 protein: CASSQVGGKLFF

J gene: TRBJ2-7
clone size: once
V gene: TRBV18
D gene: .
CDR3 DNA: TGTGCCAGCTCATCGGAAGGACGCACCGAGCAGTACTTC
CDR3 protein: CASSSEGRTEQYF

J gene: TRBJ2-7
clone size: .
V gene: TRBV6-6
D gene: .
CDR3 DNA: TGTGCCAGCAGTTATTGGCAGGGGTCTTCCTACGAGCAGTACTTC
CDR3 protein: CASSYWQGSSYEQYF

J gene: TRBJ1-2
clone size: .
V gene: TRBV9
D gene: .
CDR3 DNA: TGTGCCAGCAGCGTAGCTGCAGGGAATGGCTACACCTTC
CDR3 protein: CASSVAAGNGYTF

J gene: TRBJ1-1
clone size: .
V gene: TRBV30
D gene: .
CDR3 DNA: TGTGCCTGGAGTTTATACAGGAGTGGTTTGAACACTGAAGCTTTCTTT
CDR3 protein: CAWSLYRSGLNTEAFF

J gene: TRBJ1-2
clone size: .
V gene: TRBV4-2
D gene: TRBD1
CDR3 DNA: TGTGCCAGCAGCCGGTCCGGAGAGGGGGCAAGCTATGGCTACACCTTC
CDR3 protein: CASSRSGEGASYGYTF

J gene: TRBJ1-2
clone size: .
V gene: TRBV30
D gene: .
CDR3 DNA: TGTGCCTGGAGTCAGGTTGGGGCAGCTCACTATGGCTACACCTTC
CDR3 protein: CAWSQVGAAHYGYTF

J gene: TRBJ1-3
clone size: .
V gene: TRBV10-3
D gene: .
CDR3 DNA: TGTGCCATCCATGCGGGGAGCTCTGGAAACACCATATATTTT
CDR3 protein: CAIHAGSSGNTIYF

J gene: TRBJ1-5
clone size: .
V gene: TRBV7-4
D gene: .
CDR3 DNA: TGTGCCAGCAGCTTAGTTAAAGGTGTTCCTTATAGCAATCAGCCCCAGCATTTT
CDR3 protein: CASSLVKGVPYSNQPQHF

J gene: TRBJ2-7
clone size: .
V gene: TRBV6-6
D gene: .
CDR3 DNA: TGTGCCAGCAGTCCCCTAGCGACCGCCGAGCAGTACTTC
CDR3 protein: CASSPLATAEQYF

J gene: TRBJ2-1
clone size: .
V gene: TRBV5-1
D gene: .
CDR3 DNA: TGCGCCAGCAGCCGAGCAGACGGAGGATCCTACAATGAGCAGTTCTTC
CDR3 protein: CASSRADGGSYNEQFF

J gene: TRBJ2-1
clone size: .
V gene: TRBV2
D gene: TRBD1
CDR3 DNA: TGTGCCAGCAGGGGGGACAGCCTGCAGTTCTTC
CDR3 protein: CASRGDSLQFF

J gene: TRBJ1-1
clone size: .
V gene: TRBV5-5
D gene: TRBD1
CDR3 DNA: TGTGCCAGCAGCTGGACAGGAGCCACTGAAGCTTTCTTT
CDR3 protein: CASSWTGATEAFF

J gene: TRBJ2-3
clone size: .
V gene: TRBV25-1
D gene: .
CDR3 DNA: TGTGCCAGCAGTGAAGCGCTAGCAGCTACGCAGTATTTT
CDR3 protein: CASSEALAATQYF

J gene: TRBJ2-7
clone size: .
V gene: TRBV27
D gene: .
CDR3 DNA: TGTGCCAGCAGTTTAGTAGAGTACTTC
CDR3 protein: CASSLVEYF

J gene: TRBJ2-3
clone size: .
V gene: TRBV25-1
D gene: .
CDR3 DNA: TGTGCCAGCAGTGTCGGATCTAGCACAGATACGCAGTATTTT
CDR3 protein: CASSVGSSTDTQYF

J gene: TRBJ2-6
clone size: .
V gene: TRBV9
D gene: .
CDR3 DNA: TGTGCCAGCACTCAGGGGTCTGGGGCCAACGTCCTGACTTTC
CDR3 protein: CASTQGSGANVLTF

J gene: TRBJ2-5
clone size: .
V gene: TRBV30
D gene: TRBD1
CDR3 DNA: TGTGCCTGGAGTACAGGGGACAGGGGCCCCCCAGGAGAGACCCAGTACTTC
CDR3 protein: CAWSTGDRGPPGETQYF

J gene: TRBJ1-1
clone size: .
V gene: TRBV2
D gene: .
CDR3 DNA: TGTGCCAGCACGATGGGTATTACTGAAGCTTTCTTT
CDR3 protein: CASTMGITEAFF

J gene: TRBJ2-7
clone size: once
V gene: TRBV5-1
D gene: TRBD2
CDR3 DNA: TGCGCCAGCAGCTTGGGACTTACTAGCGAGACCAGCTTC
CDR3 protein: CASSLGLTSETSF

J gene: TRBJ1-2
clone size: .
V gene: TRBV11-2
D gene: .
CDR3 DNA: TGTGCCAGCAGCTCTAGGGCGCCGACAGAAAACTATGGCTACACCTTC
CDR3 protein: CASSSRAPTENYGYTF